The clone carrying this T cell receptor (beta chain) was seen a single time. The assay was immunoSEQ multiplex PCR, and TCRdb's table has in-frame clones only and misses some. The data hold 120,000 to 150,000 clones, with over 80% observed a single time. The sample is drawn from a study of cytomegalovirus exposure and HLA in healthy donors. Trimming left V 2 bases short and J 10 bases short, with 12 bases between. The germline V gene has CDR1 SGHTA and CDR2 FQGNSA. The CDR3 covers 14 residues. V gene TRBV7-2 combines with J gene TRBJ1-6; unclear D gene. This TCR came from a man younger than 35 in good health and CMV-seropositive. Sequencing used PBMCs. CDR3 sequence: CASSLTGVQSPLHF. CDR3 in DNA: TGTGCCAGCAGCTTAACCGGGGTACAGTCACCCCTCCACTTT.